Below, 17 T cell receptor beta chains from the same sample are listed, as sequenced in a study of CD8 T cells in ankylosing spondylitis. A single record per CDR3 protein comes from TCRdb applying MiXCR to the 5' RACE reads. The sample has around 130,000 distinct CDR3 sequences; around 15% are singletons. Input material: blood, either unsorted or a sorted T cell fraction (not recorded which). The receptors originated from a female donor with ankylosing spondylitis or in good health (not recorded which).

This clonotype was seen at least ten times. The rearrangement joins TRBV20-1 to TRBJ2-2; TRBD1 agrees at 8 bases. V was pared by 3 bases and J by 6 bases, with 6 bases of the junction left unmatched. The CDR3 extends over 14 amino acids. From germline, CDR1 is DFQATT and CDR2 SNEGSKA (reference sequence). For the CDR3, the DNA is TGCAGTGCTAGTGACAGGGGAAGGGCCGGGGAGCTGTTTTTT. Translated, it gives CSASDRGRAGELFF.

This clonotype was seen more than once but under ten times. The chain carries TRBV29-1 and TRBJ2-6; D might be TRBD1 or TRBD2, each matching 5 bases. Germline CDR1 SQVTM, CDR2 ANQGSEA. This CDR3 region has 15 residues. V shed 7 bases and J shed 0 bases, with 13 bases lying between them. CDR3: CSASGGSSGANVLTF. The CDR3 region has the DNA TGCAGCGCCTCTGGGGGATCCTCTGGGGCCAACGTCCTGACTTTC.

At least ten counts were recorded for this clonotype. The chain uses TRBV10-3 and TRBJ1-2, with D unclear. This CDR3 has 15 residues. Germline V gene lookup returns CDR1 ENHRY and CDR2 SYGVKD. V was trimmed by 6 bases and J by 1 base, leaving 15 bases between them. For the CDR3, the DNA is TGTGCCATCAGGGCCTATCGGACCAATAACTATGGCTACACCTTC. Translated: CAIRAYRTNNYGYTF.

V is TRBV7-2 and J is TRBJ1-5; no firm D call. Trimming pared 2 bases from V and 9 bases from J, leaving 11 bases between. The CDR3 sequence is 13 residues long. Germline-derived CDR1 and CDR2 are SGHTA and FQGNSA. The CDR3 loop reads CASSLTDSGPQHF. The CDR3 DNA sequence: TGTGCCAGCAGCTTAACTGATTCGGGGCCCCAGCATTTT. Full variable domain (missing parts from reference TRBV7-2 and TRBJ1-5): GAGVSQSPSNKVTEKGKDVELRCDPISGHTALYWYRQSLGQGLEFLIYFQGNSAPDKSGLPSDRFSAERTGGSVSTLTIQRTQQEDSAVYLCASSLTDSGPQHFGDGTRLSIL.

This clonotype was observed a handful of times. The chain couples TRBV24-1 to TRBJ2-1, with 7 bases fitting TRBD2. Per the germline V gene, CDR1 is KGHDR and CDR2 is SFDVKD. V lost 2 bases and J lost 8; bases outside the gene matches: 26. This CDR3 is 21 amino acids long. The CDR3 reads CATSDSRPRFPTSWALDEQFF. CDR3 nucleotides: TGTGCCACCAGTGATTCTCGCCCCCGCTTTCCGACTAGCTGGGCTTTGGATGAGCAGTTCTTC.

Many counts were recorded for this clonotype. This chain uses TRBV29-1 with TRBJ2-7, with 7 nucleotides matching TRBD1. The CDR3 sequence is 13 residues long. Germline CDR1 SQVTM, CDR2 ANQGSEA. V trimming: 7 bases; J trimming: 2 bases; junction bases outside the gene matches: 8. CDR3 sequence (DNA): TGCAGCGCTACCGGGACAGACACCTACGAGCAGTACTTC. Protein product: CSATGTDTYEQYF.

The J gene is TRBJ2-1, the V gene TRBV2, with TRBD2 matching 9 bases. Per germline, CDR1 SNHLY and CDR2 FYNNEI. V was pared by 2 bases and J by 1 base, with 6 bases of the junction left unmatched. This CDR3 region has 17 residues. The CDR3 sequence is CASSEWASGVSYNEQFF. CDR3 in DNA: TGTGCCAGCAGTGAATGGGCTAGCGGGGTGTCCTACAATGAGCAGTTCTTC.

Regarding this clonotype: This sequence may be a read error, since a much larger clone differs from it by one base. J is TRBJ1-1 and V is TRBV12-3 or TRBV12-4; 10 bases match TRBD1. The CDR3 runs 13 residues. The CDR3 DNA follows: TGTACCAGCACGATGGACAGGGGGGATGAAGCTTTCTTT. It is translated as CTSTMDRGDEAFF.

CDR3 protein: CASSLGLAGRIDTQYF. The DNA of the CDR3 is TGTGCCAGCAGCCTAGGACTAGCGGGGAGAATTGATACGCAGTATTTT. The chain has TRBV11-2 and TRBJ2-3; TRBD2 agrees at 12 bases. V was clipped by 5 bases and J by 6 bases; unmatched bases: 9. Germline V lookup: CDR1 SGHAT, CDR2 FQNNGV. This CDR3 has 16 residues.

V and J are TRBV5-1 and TRBJ2-1, with D possibly matching TRBD2 (5 bases). CDR1 and CDR2 (germline): SGHRS, YFSETQ. The CDR3 runs to 14 residues. The V gene lost 2 bases and the J gene lost 7 bases, with 13 bases spanning the gap. The CDR3 protein is CASSLGGSSNEQFF. The DNA of the CDR3 is TGCGCCAGCAGCTTAGGTGGGAGCAGTAATGAGCAGTTCTTC.

For this clonotype: A much larger clone lies one base from this, so it may be a read error. The chain links TRBV6-2 or TRBV6-3 to TRBJ2-7; a possible D gene is TRBD2 (5 bases). Trimming cost V 7 bases and J 3 bases, with 13 bases left between them. In germline, CDR1 is MNHEY, CDR2 SVGEGT. This CDR3 comprises 13 residues. CDR3 DNA sequence: TGTGCCAGCACCCGGGGAGTCCTCTACGAGCAGTACTTC. Its protein is CASTRGVLYEQYF.

The chain joins TRBV5-1 to TRBJ2-1; 8 nucleotides line up with TRBD2. Per the germline V gene, CDR1 is SGHRS and CDR2 is YFSETQ. The CDR3 totals 17 residues. V lost 1 base, J lost 0 bases, and 6 bases stayed unmatched. CDR3 sequence (DNA): TGCGCCAGCAGCTTGACCCGTAGCGGGAACTCCTACAATGAGCAGTTCTTC. As protein: CASSLTRSGNSYNEQFF.

This rearrangement joins TRBV10-3 to TRBJ2-3, with D possibly matching TRBD1 (5 bases). The J call is uncertain, as TRBJ1-5 better fits the DNA end. The CDR3 is 14 residues long. Germline CDR1 ENHRY, CDR2 SYGVKD. The CDR3: CAIGLAGGEDTQHF. CDR3 sequence (DNA): TGTGCCATAGGACTAGCGGGGGGAGAGGATACGCAGCATTTT.

This rearrangement joins TRBV11-2 to TRBJ2-3, with 10 bases matching TRBD1. The CDR3 length is 17 residues. V shed 5 bases, J shed 1 base, and the junction held 9 bases outside the gene matches. From germline, CDR1 is SGHAT and CDR2 FQNNGV. The CDR3 DNA is TGTGCCAGCAGCCCGGGACAGGGGATGGGGGGCACAGATACGCAGTATTTT. Translation: CASSPGQGMGGTDTQYF.

The chain links TRBV10-3 to TRBJ2-7; 10 bases are shared with TRBD1. Germline V gene data show CDR1 as ENHRY and CDR2 as SYGVKD. This CDR3 is built from 12 residues. Losses at the gene ends were 9 bases for V and 3 bases for J; bases not matched to a gene: 2. The CDR3: CAMGQGIYEQYF. For the CDR3, the DNA is TGTGCCATGGGACAGGGGATCTACGAGCAGTACTTC.

This clonotype was counted ten times or more. The chain combines TRBV5-1 with TRBJ2-1; D might be TRBD1 (6 bases). Trimming cost V 1 base and J 8 bases, with 13 bases left between them. The CDR3 covers 14 residues. From germline, CDR1 is SGHRS and CDR2 YFSETQ. This CDR3 is CASSLQGGWYEQFF. In nucleotides, the CDR3 is TGCGCCAGCAGCTTGCAAGGGGGTTGGTATGAGCAGTTCTTC.

This clonotype has a count of ten or more. The CDR3 coding sequence is TGCGCCAGCAGCTTGTTAGCGGGCACCTACAATGAGCAGTTCTTC. Residues: CASSLLAGTYNEQFF. The V gene is TRBV5-1, the J gene TRBJ2-1; 7 bases agree with TRBD2. Losses at the gene ends were 1 base for V and 2 bases for J; bases not matched to a gene: 3. This CDR3 is built from 15 residues. Germline V gene sequence: CDR1 SGHRS, CDR2 YFSETQ.